What follows are 23 T cell receptor beta chains derived from one specimen sequenced in a study of radiotherapy plus CTLA-4 blockade in lung cancer. Data came from immunoSEQ multiplex PCR; TCRdb stores just in-frame clones and leaves some out. The sample has about 100,000 clones; about four fifths are singletons. The sample here was peripheral blood, taken from a patient treated with radiotherapy plus ipilimumab. These receptors all stem from a human donor with non-small cell lung cancer who had stable disease on radiotherapy plus ipilimumab.

This rearrangement joins TRBV18 to TRBJ2-5, with D possibly matching TRBD1 (5 bases). Germline CDR1 is KGHSH and CDR2 is LQKENI. This CDR3 has 15 amino acids. The V end lost 3 bases, the J end lost 3 bases, and 14 bases lay between the germline ends. CDR3 nucleotide sequence: TGTGCCAGCTCACCGACCTGGGGCTCCAAAGAGACCCAGTACTTC. This codes for CASSPTWGSKETQYF.

This clone was observed a few times. The CDR3: CASRSGYEQYF. In DNA form, the CDR3 reads TGTGCCAGTCGCTCGGGTTACGAGCAGTACTTC. The V call is TRBV19, the J call TRBJ2-7; D gene uncertain. CDR3 size: 11 residues. Germline lookup yields CDR1 LNHDA and CDR2 SQIVND (reference sequence). With 8 bases removed from V and 4 bases from J, the gap between germline ends came to 9 bases.

V gene TRBV5-5 combines with J gene TRBJ2-1, with 10 bases identical to TRBD2. Germline V gene lookup returns CDR1 SGHKS and CDR2 YYEKEE (reference sequence). The CDR3 covers 15 residues. Trimming took 0 bases from V and 5 from J; bases not matched to a gene: 2. The DNA of the CDR3 is TGTGCCAGCAGCTTGGTAGCGGGAGGCAACAATGAGCAGTTCTTC. Its protein is CASSLVAGGNNEQFF.

The chain uses TRBV6-7 and TRBJ2-5; D is perhaps TRBD1 (6 bases). TRBV6-7 is classed as an ORF, of uncertain function. Trimming removed 0 bases at V and 4 bases at J, with 24 bases between. This CDR3 spans 19 amino acids. In DNA, the CDR3 is TGTGCCAGCAGTTACTCGGGGAAGGGGAACAGGGAAGAAGCAGAGACCCAGTACTTC. Residues: CASSYSGKGNREEAETQYF.

This clone occurred a few times. The rearrangement uses TRBV29-1 and TRBJ2-7; 14 bases align to TRBD2. Germline V CDR1 and CDR2: SQVTM, ANQGSEA. V was pared by 7 bases and J by 1 base, with 3 bases of the junction left unmatched. The CDR3 sequence is 14 residues long. The CDR3 here is CSGGTSGRSYEQYF. Written as DNA, the CDR3 is TGCAGCGGGGGGACTAGCGGGAGATCCTACGAGCAGTACTTC.

The chain employs TRBV10-3 and TRBJ2-5; TRBD2 aligns across 7 bases. Germline CDR1 is ENHRY and CDR2 is SYGVKD. This CDR3 has 15 residues. Trimming took 0 bases from V and 3 from J; bases not matched to a gene: 4. The CDR3 region is CAISESLAVKETQYF. The CDR3 DNA follows: TGTGCCATCAGTGAGTCCCTAGCGGTAAAAGAGACCCAGTACTTC.

V and J are TRBV28 and TRBJ2-7, with D possibly being TRBD1 (6 bases). The CDR3 totals 12 residues. Germline loops: CDR1 MDHEN, CDR2 SYDVKM. The DNA of the CDR3 is TGTGTATGCACAGGGTCTGGATACGAGCAGTACTTC. This sequence encodes CVCTGSGYEQYF.

The chain joins TRBV5-6 to TRBJ1-4; D possibly corresponds to TRBD1 (6 bases). Trimming removed 2 bases from V and 6 bases from J, with 14 bases in between. Germline values: CDR1 SGHDT, CDR2 YYEEEE. The CDR3 contains 15 residues. The CDR3, as DNA: TGTGCCAGCAGCTTAACAGGGATCCCTGATGAAAAACTGTTTTTT. Translating gives CASSLTGIPDEKLFF. Using reference TRBV5-6 and TRBJ1-4 for the parts outside the CDR3, the full variable domain is DAGVTQSPTHLIKTRGQQVTLRCSPKSGHDTVSWYQQALGQGPQFIFQYYEEEERQRGNFPDRFSGHQFPNYSSELNVNALLLGDSALYLCASSLTGIPDEKLFFGSGTQLSVL.

The gene calls are TRBV30 and TRBJ1-6; a weak D match, TRBD1 (5 bases). Trimming took off 1 base at V and 9 bases at J, with 7 bases between the two ends. Germline V gene sequence: CDR1 GTSNPN, CDR2 SVGIG (reference sequence). The CDR3 runs 12 residues. This chain's CDR3 is CAWSGGTSPLHF. In DNA form, the CDR3 reads TGTGCCTGGAGTGGAGGGACTTCACCCCTCCACTTT. Supplemented by reference TRBV30 and TRBJ1-6, the full variable domain reads SQTIHQWPATLVQPVGSPLSLECTVEGTSNPNLYWYRQAAGRGLQLLFYSVGIGQISSEVPQNLSASRPQDRQFILSSKKLLLSDSGFYLCAWSGGTSPLHFGNGTRLTVT.

The chain carries TRBV6-5 and TRBJ2-1; possibly TRBD1 for D (6 bases). Germline-derived CDR1 and CDR2 are MNHEY and SVGAGI. The CDR3 extends over 15 amino acids. Trimming removed 6 bases at V and 1 base at J, with 13 bases between. The CDR3 sequence is CASSPDRSSYNEQFF. CDR3 DNA: TGTGCCAGCAGCCCCGACAGGAGTTCCTACAATGAGCAGTTCTTC.

This chain connects TRBV6-6 to TRBJ1-2; TRBD1 aligns across 8 bases. The CDR3 runs 15 residues. Looked up from germline, CDR1 is MNHNY and CDR2 is SVGAGI (reference sequence). V gave up 6 bases and J gave up 5 bases; unmatched junction bases: 11. The CDR3 nucleotides are TGTGCCAGCAGCCTGCTAGGACAGGGATTATATGGCTACACCTTC. Amino acids: CASSLLGQGLYGYTF.

This clone was observed once. The chain has TRBV11-1 and TRBJ1-1; TRBD1 matches at 7 bases. The junction had 1 base not matched to a gene; V was cut back by 1 base and J by 5 bases. Germline V gives CDR1 SGHAT, CDR2 FQDESV (reference sequence). The CDR3 totals 13 residues. CDR3 nucleotides: TGTGCCAGCAGCTTAGGCAGGGGGACTGAAGCTTTCTTT. Its translation is CASSLGRGTEAFF.

The chain recombines TRBV27 with TRBJ2-7, with TRBD2 matching 7 bases. V lost 2 bases to trimming and J lost 3 bases; unmatched junction nucleotides: 4. CDR3 length: 14 amino acids. Germline CDR1 is MNHEY and CDR2 is SMNVEV (reference sequence). CDR3 residues: CASSLVGGSYEQYF. CDR3 bases: TGTGCCAGCAGTTTAGTGGGCGGGAGCTACGAGCAGTACTTC.

CDR3 protein: CASSVEGAGETQYF. The CDR3 nucleotides read TGTGCCAGCAGCGTAGAAGGGGCCGGAGAGACCCAGTACTTC. The chain employs TRBV9 and TRBJ2-5, with TRBD1 as a possible D gene (5 bases). Germline V CDR1 and CDR2: SGDLS, YYNGEE. Deletions cut 0 bases from V and 4 bases from J, with 10 bases between. The CDR3 is 14 amino acids.

The chain recombines TRBV7-2 with TRBJ2-1; D is tentatively TRBD1 or TRBD2 (5 bases each). Between the trimmed V and J ends, which lost 2 bases and 4 bases, there was a span of 12 bases. This CDR3 contains 15 residues. Germline V gene lookup returns CDR1 SGHTA and CDR2 FQGNSA. The CDR3: CASSLRGDPYNEQFF. The DNA for the CDR3 is TGTGCCAGCAGCTTAAGAGGGGATCCTTACAATGAGCAGTTCTTC.

The V call is TRBV5-1, the J call TRBJ2-3, with 7 bases that match TRBD2. The CDR3 has 15 amino acids. The ends lost 4 bases at V and 2 bases at J; junction bases unmatched: 7. Germline lookup yields CDR1 SGHRS and CDR2 YFSETQ. The CDR3 nucleotides read TGCGCCAGCAGCCCCCCACTAGCGAACACAGATACGCAGTATTTT. This codes for CASSPPLANTDTQYF.

The CDR3 coding sequence is TGTGCCAGTAGTATCCAGGGAGGGTACCAAGAGACCCAGTACTTC. Amino acid sequence: CASSIQGGYQETQYF. V usage is TRBV19 and J usage is TRBJ2-5, with 7 bases lining up with TRBD2. CDR3 length: 15 residues. Germline CDR1 and CDR2: LNHDA and SQIVND (reference sequence). Trimming removed 3 bases from V and 0 bases from J; junction bases left unmatched: 4.

A few counts support this clone. This rearrangement joins TRBV5-4 to TRBJ2-1; TRBD2 aligns across 9 bases. This CDR3 comprises 15 residues. Trimming at V came to 1 base and at J to 9 bases, leaving 8 bases not matched to a gene. The germline V gene has CDR1 SGHNT and CDR2 YYREEE (reference sequence). The CDR3 here is CASSLNAGGEFEQFF. Written as DNA, the CDR3 is TGTGCCAGCAGCTTGAATGCGGGAGGGGAGTTTGAGCAGTTCTTC.

This clone showed up just once. This chain uses TRBV19 with TRBJ2-1; 9 bases are shared with TRBD1. Per germline, CDR1 LNHDA and CDR2 SQIVND (reference sequence). V trimming: 5 bases; J trimming: 7 bases; junction bases outside the gene matches: 9. This CDR3 comprises 15 residues. The CDR3 reads CASSPRQGVQNEQFF. The CDR3 DNA sequence: TGTGCCAGTAGTCCACGACAGGGGGTGCAAAATGAGCAGTTCTTC.

The chain uses TRBV23-1 and TRBJ2-2, with D perhaps TRBD1 (6 bases). TRBV23-1 falls under the ORF class, with uncertain function. V was pared by 0 bases and J by 0 bases, with 8 bases between. This CDR3 contains 16 residues. The CDR3 loop reads CASSQSDSSNTGELFF. In DNA form, the CDR3 reads TGCGCCAGCAGTCAATCGGACAGTTCGAACACCGGGGAGCTGTTTTTT.

A few counts support this clone. J is TRBJ1-1 and V is TRBV27; 10 positions agree with TRBD1. J gave up 5 bases and V 4 bases, and 7 bases lay outside the gene matches. The CDR3 runs to 15 residues. Germline V gene lookup returns CDR1 MNHEY and CDR2 SMNVEV (reference sequence). The CDR3 region has the DNA TGTGCCAGCAGTTATTTAGGGACAGGGGCTACTGAAGCTTTCTTT. It is translated as CASSYLGTGATEAFF.

J is TRBJ2-1 and V is TRBV27; possible D gene TRBD1, 5 bases. Germline V lookup: CDR1 MNHEY, CDR2 SMNVEV (reference sequence). V gave up 2 bases and J gave up 0 bases, with 14 bases separating them. The CDR3 is made up of 17 amino acids. The DNA of the CDR3 is TGTGCCAGCAGTTTAAAGGGGCCAGCGAGCTCCTACAATGAGCAGTTCTTC. Its translation: CASSLKGPASSYNEQFF.

The chain links TRBV19 to TRBJ1-1; tentative D call: TRBD1 (5 bases). CDR3 size: 12 residues. The germline V gene has CDR1 LNHDA and CDR2 SQIVND (reference sequence). The V end was cut by 3 bases, the J end by 12 bases, with 14 bases between. The CDR3: CASSMGLSKTFF. CDR3 in DNA: TGTGCCAGTAGTATGGGACTCTCTAAAACTTTCTTT.